Sequencing of this T cell receptor beta chain was carried out in a study of T cells in Graves' hyperthyroidism and ophthalmopathy. The CDR3 totals 13 residues. Germline V CDR1 and CDR2: LGHDT, YNNKEL (reference sequence). V lost 6 bases, J lost 2 bases, and 7 bases lay in between. This clonotype was seen more than once but under ten times. From RNA transcripts, TCR beta CDR3 regions were amplified. HTBI primers were employed in a first-round RT-PCR of the TCR CDR3. TCRdb reprocessed the multiplex PCR reads via MiXCR and lists one record per CDR3 protein. The sample records hundreds of thousands of distinct CDR3 sequences, 11% to 15% being singletons.

The chain employs TRBV3-1 and TRBJ2-2, with unresolved D. The source material was blood. This sequence was found in a woman aged 25 to 39 with Graves' hyperthyroidism. The CDR3 coding sequence is TGTGCCAGCAGGGCCGACAACACCGGGGAGCTGTTTTTT. Translated: CASRADNTGELFF.